The table lists the clone carrying this T cell receptor (beta chain) with a few counts. Its antigen is not identified. Germline-derived CDR1 and CDR2 are MNHEY and SVGAGI. V gave up 2 bases and J gave up 0 bases, with 8 bases separating them. The CDR3 sequence is 14 residues long. Researchers ran the PCR with 60 Vbeta and 13 Jbeta primers. Only in-frame clones appear in the TCRdb table, and some are missing; sequencing was by immunoSEQ multiplex PCR. The sample includes around 150,000 clones, roughly 80% of them seen just once. These data are taken from a study of cytomegalovirus exposure and HLA in healthy donors. Findings of the study overall: One cluster of highly shared sequence variants probably arose as a sequencing artifact. Earlier findings revealed that most TCR beta V segments proved productive either about 87% or about 30% of the time. After further analysis at a later stage, 16,951 TCR beta sequences were associated with HLA alleles at 0.05 false discovery rate.

The rearrangement links TRBV6-5 to TRBJ2-7, with a possible D match to TRBD1 (6 bases). This TCR was recovered from a man aged 50 or older in good health and CMV-seropositive. The sequenced sample was PBMCs. DNA of the CDR3: TGTGCCAGCAGTTACCACAGGGACTCCTACGAGCAGTACTTC. Its translation is CASSYHRDSYEQYF.